This entry describes one TCR beta chain. The CDR3 has 12 amino acids. Trimming took 2 bases from V and 14 from J, leaving 14 bases between them. Germline lookup yields CDR1 ENHRY and CDR2 SYGVKD. Random hexamers primed reverse transcription of 0.5 to 1 ug RNA. From the immunoSEQ multiplex PCR reads, TCRdb called clonotypes with MiXCR, one entry per CDR3 protein. The sample has some 170,000 distinct CDR3 sequences, around 94% seen once; the top ten hold more than 0.08%. The sample is drawn from a study of CD8 T cells in Susac syndrome. The sequence was obtained from a human donor with Susac syndrome. The chain couples TRBV10-3 to TRBJ2-3; D gene unclear. The sample consisted of CD4+ T cells from PBMCs. This CDR3 reads CAISEVTHSPYF. The DNA for the CDR3 is TGTGCCATCAGTGAGGTGACCCATTCACCGTATTTT.